Ten or more counts support the clone carrying this TCR beta chain. Its target is not known. This sample stems from a study of CD8+CD57+ T cells in acquired aplastic anemia. Regarding the study as a whole: The same twenty-nine CD8+ CDR3 sequences occurred in patients and in controls.

The template used for profiling TCR beta VDJ and CDR3 was genomic DNA. One entry per CDR3 protein, called by TCRdb with MiXCR from the reads. This table holds roughly 280,000 distinct CDR3 sequences, under 65% found once. The CDR3 covers 14 residues. Germline CDR1 and CDR2: MNHNY and SVGAGI (reference sequence). V was pared by 8 bases and J by 3 bases, with 8 bases of the junction left unmatched. Those patients picked for sequencing had displayed CD8+CD57+ cell expansion on flow cytometry. Each patient had severe acquired aplastic anemia. This receptor was identified in a human donor with aplastic anemia. Sequencing was done on a sample of sorted CD4+, CD8+, or CD8+CD57+ T cells (not recorded which) from PBMCs. J is TRBJ2-3 and V is TRBV6-6; 7 bases fit TRBD2. DNA for the CDR3: TGTGCCAGCCGGCTAGCGGCCAGTACAGATACGCAGTATTTT. It encodes CASRLAASTDTQYF.